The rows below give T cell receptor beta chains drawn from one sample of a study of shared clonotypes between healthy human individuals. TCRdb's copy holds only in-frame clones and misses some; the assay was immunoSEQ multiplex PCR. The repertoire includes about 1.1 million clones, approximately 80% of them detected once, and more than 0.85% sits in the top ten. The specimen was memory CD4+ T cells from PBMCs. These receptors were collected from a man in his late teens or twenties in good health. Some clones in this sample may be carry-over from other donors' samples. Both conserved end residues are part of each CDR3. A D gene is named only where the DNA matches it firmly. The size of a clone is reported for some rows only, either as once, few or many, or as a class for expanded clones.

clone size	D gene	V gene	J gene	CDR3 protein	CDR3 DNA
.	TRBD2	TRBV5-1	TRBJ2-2	CASSRVFAGGTGELFF	TGCGCCAGCAGCCGGGTATTTGCGGGAGGCACCGGGGAGCTGTTTTTT
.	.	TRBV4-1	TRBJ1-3	CASSQGDYPGNTIYF	TGCGCCAGCAGCCAAGGGGATTACCCTGGAAACACCATATATTTT
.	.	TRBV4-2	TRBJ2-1	CASRRRGGAYNEQFF	TGTGCCAGCAGACGCCGGGGCGGGGCGTACAATGAGCAGTTCTTC
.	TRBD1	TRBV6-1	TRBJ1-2	CASSELGTGGGYRYGYTF	TGTGCCAGCAGTGAATTAGGGACAGGGGGAGGGTATCGCTATGGCTACACCTTC
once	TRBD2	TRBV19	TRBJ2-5	CASSRAGLAGGWTQYF	TGTGCCAGTAGTAGGGCAGGACTAGCGGGAGGATGGACCCAGTACTTC
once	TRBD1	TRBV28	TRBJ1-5	CASSPGQRNQPQHF	TGTGCCAGCAGTCCGGGACAGAGAAATCAGCCCCAGCATTTT
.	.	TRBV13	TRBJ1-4	CASRYRNEKLFF	TGTGCCAGCAGATACCGGAATGAAAAACTGTTTTTT
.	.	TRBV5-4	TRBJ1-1	CASSPGGGYTEAFF	TGTGCCAGCAGCCCGGGGGGGGGATACACTGAAGCTTTCTTT
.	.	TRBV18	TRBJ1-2	CASSPAMFAGINYGYTF	TGTGCCAGCTCTCCGGCTATGTTTGCAGGGATTAACTATGGCTACACCTTC
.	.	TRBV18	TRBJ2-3	CASSPPIRTTDTQYF	TGTGCCAGCTCACCACCGATCAGAACCACAGATACGCAGTATTTT
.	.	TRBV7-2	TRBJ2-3	CASRPESDTQYF	TGTGCCAGCAGGCCCGAATCAGATACGCAATATTTT
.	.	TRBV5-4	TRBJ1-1	CASSLDTGNTEAFF	TGTGCCAGCAGCCTAGATACAGGGAACACTGAAGCTTTCTTT
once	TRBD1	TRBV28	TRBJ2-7	CASRGSGQGKYEQYF	TGTGCCAGCAGGGGGTCGGGACAGGGAAAGTACGAGCAGTACTTC
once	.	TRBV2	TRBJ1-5	CASSGSGIMNQPQHF	TGTGCCAGCAGCGGATCCGGGATCATGAATCAGCCCCAGCATTTT
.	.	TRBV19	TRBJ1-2	CARSFADNYGYTF	TGTGCCAGAAGTTTCGCTGATAACTATGGCTACACCTTC
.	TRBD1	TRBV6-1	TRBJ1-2	CASSGTGTGLYGYTF	TGTGCCAGCAGTGGAACGGGGACAGGACTCTATGGCTACACCTTC
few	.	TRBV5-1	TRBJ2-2	CASSSPNANTGELFF	TGCGCCAGCAGCTCCCCCAACGCGAACACCGGGGAGCTGTTTTTT